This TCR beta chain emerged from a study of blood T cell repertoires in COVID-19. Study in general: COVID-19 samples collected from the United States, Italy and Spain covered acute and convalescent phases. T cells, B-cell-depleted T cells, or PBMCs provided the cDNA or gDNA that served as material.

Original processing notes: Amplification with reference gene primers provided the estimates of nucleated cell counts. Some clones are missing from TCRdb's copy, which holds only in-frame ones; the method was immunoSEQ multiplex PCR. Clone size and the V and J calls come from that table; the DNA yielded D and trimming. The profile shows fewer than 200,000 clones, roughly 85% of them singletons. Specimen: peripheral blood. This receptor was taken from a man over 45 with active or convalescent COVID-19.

This CDR3 is CASSQTYRGTSGNTIYF. The CDR3 DNA is TGCGCCAGCAGCCAAACATACAGGGGGACTTCTGGAAACACCATATATTTT. The rearrangement links TRBV4-1 to TRBJ1-3; 8 nucleotides line up with TRBD1. The trim removed 2 bases at V and 1 base at J, leaving 7 bases unmatched. Germline V gene lookup returns CDR1 MGHRA and CDR2 YSYEKL. This CDR3 comprises 17 residues.